This TCR beta chain was recorded in a study of T cell changes during pregnancy in multiple sclerosis. Germline CDR1 reads LGHNA; CDR2 reads YNFKEQ. Trimming took 6 bases from V and 1 from J, leaving 9 bases between them. This CDR3 contains 13 residues. TCRdb's copy holds only in-frame clones and misses some; the assay was immunoSEQ multiplex PCR. The sample has around 50,000 clones; 85% to 95% are singletons. The chain combines TRBV4-2 with TRBJ1-1; D is undetermined. The sequence derives from a female donor with multiple sclerosis, enrolled in a pregnancy study. The sequenced sample was CD8+ T cells from peripheral blood mononuclear cells, obtained in the first trimester of pregnancy. This CDR3 reads CASRPPGNTEAFF. The CDR3 nucleotides are TGTGCCAGCAGGCCCCCAGGGAACACTGAAGCTTTCTTT.